The 20 T cell receptor beta chains below were found in one sample sequenced in a study of blood T cells in healthy people across ages. The second PCR ran about 6 to 12 cycles with a sample-barcoded 5' primer and J-beta primers. One entry per CDR3 protein results from TCRdb running MiXCR on the 5' RACE reads. Of some 1 million distinct CDR3 sequences listed, around 45% are singletons. Sample: blood. These receptors were taken from a woman aged 60-75 years in good health.

V and J are TRBV5-1 and TRBJ2-6; D ambiguous. This CDR3 has 16 amino acids. V gave up 1 base and J gave up 2 bases, with 10 bases separating them. CDR1 is SGHRS and CDR2 is YFSETQ in the germline V gene. The CDR3 here is CASSLTDFTGANVLTF. In nucleotides, the CDR3 is TGCGCCAGCAGCTTGACCGACTTTACTGGGGCCAACGTCCTGACTTTC.

The chain uses TRBV7-8 and TRBJ2-1, with 9 bases that match TRBD2. The ends lost 3 bases at V and 6 bases at J; junction bases unmatched: 12. The germline gives CDR1 SGHVS, CDR2 FQNEAQ. The length of the CDR3 is 17 residues. In nucleotides, the CDR3 is TGTGCCAGCAGCTTTGCTTTAGCGGGAGCGTTCTTCAATGAGCAGTTCTTC. Its protein is CASSFALAGAFFNEQFF.

This clonotype was seen repeatedly, ten times or more. The chain is built from TRBV15 and TRBJ2-5; TRBD2 might be the D (5 bases). The CDR3 runs 13 residues. Per germline, CDR1 LNHNV and CDR2 YYDKDF (reference sequence). V dropped 4 bases and J dropped 7 bases, with 13 bases sitting between them. DNA for the CDR3: TGTGCCACCAGCAAGGAGGCCCTCGGGACCCAGTACTTC. Translation: CATSKEALGTQYF.

This chain links TRBV6-5 with TRBJ1-5, with D possibly being TRBD1 (6 bases). This CDR3 region has 15 residues. Trimming pared 4 bases from V and 1 base from J, leaving 11 bases between. CDR1 is MNHEY and CDR2 is SVGAGI in the germline V gene. The CDR3 DNA reads as TGTGCCAGCAGTTCGGACAGAAGGAGCAATCAGCCCCAGCATTTT. Protein sequence: CASSSDRRSNQPQHF.

The V gene is TRBV29-1, the J gene TRBJ1-1; TRBD1 aligns across 11 bases. This CDR3 has 14 amino acids. Germline trimming cut 4 bases from V and 4 bases from J; bases unmatched to any gene: 5. Germline V gene lookup returns CDR1 SQVTM and CDR2 ANQGSEA. Here the CDR3 reads CSVAGGQGGTEAFF. In nucleotides, the CDR3 is TGCAGCGTTGCGGGGGGACAGGGGGGCACTGAAGCTTTCTTT. Full variable domain (remainder filled in from reference TRBV29-1 and TRBJ1-1): SAVISQKPSRDICQRGTSLTIQCQVDSQVTMMFWYRQQPGQSLTLIATANQGSEATYESGFVIDKFPISRPNLTFSTLTVSNMSPEDSSIYLCSVAGGQGGTEAFFGQGTRLTVV.

This clonotype was observed a handful of times. The rearrangement uses TRBV5-1 and TRBJ2-3; TRBD2 matches 10 bases. The J segment lost 6 bases and the V segment lost 0 bases, leaving 4 bases of the junction unmatched. Germline values: CDR1 SGHRS, CDR2 YFSETQ. The CDR3 covers 15 residues. The CDR3 loop is CASSLDLAGEDTQYF. The CDR3 DNA reads as TGCGCCAGCAGCTTGGACCTAGCGGGGGAGGATACGCAGTATTTT.

The genes are TRBV10-3 and TRBJ2-1; 8 nucleotides agree with TRBD1. Germline V gene data show CDR1 as ENHRY and CDR2 as SYGVKD. There are 15 residues in the CDR3. With 8 bases clipped from V and 9 bases from J, the junction kept 15 bases outside the gene matches. Here the CDR3 reads CAILGGTGPLGEQFF. In nucleotides, the CDR3 is TGTGCCATCCTTGGAGGGACAGGTCCTCTAGGTGAGCAGTTCTTC.

This clonotype showed up just a few times. CDR3 in DNA: TGTGCCAGCAGGTGGGACAGCGCCCAAGAGACCCAGTACTTC. Translation gives CASRWDSAQETQYF. The chain joins TRBV2 to TRBJ2-5, with 7 positions matching TRBD1. CDR1 SNHLY and CDR2 FYNNEI come from the germline V gene. V was pared by 6 bases and J by 1 base, with 5 bases of the junction left unmatched. This CDR3 has 14 amino acids. Together with reference TRBV2 and TRBJ2-5, the CDR3 gives the full variable domain: EPEVTQTPSHQVTQMGQEVILRCVPISNHLYFYWYRQILGQKVEFLVSFYNNEISEKSEIFDDQFSVERPDGSNFTLKIRSTKLEDSAMYFCASRWDSAQETQYFGPGTRLLVL.

In this sample, this clonotype turned up a few times. The chain links TRBV9 to TRBJ2-5; D is unclear. The CDR3 length is 15 residues. Germline CDR1 and CDR2: SGDLS and YYNGEE. The V end lost 1 base, the J end lost 2 bases, and 12 bases lay between the germline ends. This CDR3 reads CASSVLGTTQETQYF. CDR3 sequence (DNA): TGTGCCAGCAGCGTATTAGGTACTACACAAGAGACCCAGTACTTC.

This clonotype has a handful of counts. The CDR3: CSATHPTGQFF. The DNA of the CDR3 is TGCAGTGCTACCCACCCAACCGGGCAGTTCTTC. This chain links TRBV20-1 with TRBJ2-1; D is unclear. Germline CDR1 DFQATT, CDR2 SNEGSKA (reference sequence). The CDR3 extends over 11 amino acids. V was shortened by 4 bases and J by 12 bases, with 13 bases between the two germline ends.

With regard to this clonotype: Germline and junction disagree at one end, which may indicate a read error. The CDR3 sequence is CVSSVVAGGGQETQYF. DNA for the CDR3: TGTGTCAGCAGCGTAGTGGCAGGGGGCGGTCAAGAGACCCAGTACTTC. The chain joins TRBV9 to TRBJ2-5, with 8 bases aligning to TRBD1. The CDR3 has 16 residues. The V gene's germline CDR1 is SGDLS and CDR2 YYNGEE.

This clonotype turned up a few times. The chain is built from TRBV27 and TRBJ2-1; no clear D. This CDR3 region has 13 residues. V gave up 4 bases and J gave up 8 bases, with 12 bases separating them. The V gene's germline CDR1 is MNHEY and CDR2 SMNVEV (reference sequence). CDR3: CASSWRLNDEQFF. The CDR3 DNA reads TGTGCCAGCAGTTGGCGGCTGAACGATGAGCAGTTCTTC.

V gene TRBV25-1 combines with J gene TRBJ2-5; 8 positions match TRBD1. Germline V lookup: CDR1 MGHDK, CDR2 SYGVNS. The CDR3 consists of 16 residues. Trimming took 4 bases from V and 11 from J; bases not matched to a gene: 18. The CDR3, as DNA: TGTGCCAGCAGTGGCCGCGCAGGGGGCTGGAACAATGAGCAGTACTTC. The encoded protein is CASSGRAGGWNNEQYF.

The V call is TRBV13, the J call TRBJ1-6; D perhaps matches TRBD1 (5 bases). Trimming shortened V by 5 bases and J by 7 bases, and 12 bases separated the two germline ends. From germline, CDR1 is PRHDT and CDR2 FYEKMQ (reference sequence). The CDR3 is 14 amino acids. For the CDR3, the DNA is TGTGCCAGCAGCCAGTGGGACGGCAATTCACCCCTCCACTTT. This sequence encodes CASSQWDGNSPLHF.

The V call is TRBV20-1, the J call TRBJ2-1; D is possibly TRBD1 (5 bases). V was clipped by 0 bases and J by 10 bases, with 10 bases between them. Germline V gene lookup returns CDR1 DFQATT and CDR2 SNEGSKA (reference sequence). This CDR3 has 12 amino acids. The CDR3 DNA reads as TGCAGTGCTAGAGATCAGGGTTTAGAGCAGTTCTTC. This sequence encodes CSARDQGLEQFF.

To note about this clonotype: A much bigger clone sits one base away, suggesting this may be a read error. V is TRBV2 and J is TRBJ2-3; the match to TRBD1 covers 12 bases. Per the germline V gene, CDR1 is SNHLY and CDR2 is FYNNEI. J was trimmed by 4 bases and V by 6 bases; bases with no gene match: 5. This CDR3 spans 15 amino acids. This chain's CDR3 is CASRGDRGLADTQYF. The CDR3 DNA reads TGTGCCAGCAGAGGGGACAGGGGGCTTGCAGATACGCAGTATTTT.

The chain employs TRBV7-9 and TRBJ2-1, with 9 bases matching TRBD1. Germline-derived CDR1 and CDR2 are SEHNR and FQNEAQ (reference sequence). The V and J ends lost 5 bases and 2 bases, in that order; junction bases with no gene match: 13. The CDR3 is 18 residues long. For the CDR3, the DNA is TGTGCCAGCAGCCTAAAACAACAGGGGGCGATTACCTACAATGAGCAGTTCTTC. Translation gives CASSLKQQGAITYNEQFF.

This chain joins TRBV14 and TRBJ2-2; D not resolved. Trimming stripped 1 base from V and 3 bases from J, with 6 bases between. The germline V gene has CDR1 SGHDN and CDR2 FVKESK. The CDR3 contains 14 residues. CDR3 bases: TGTGCCAGCAGCCAAGTTAGCTACACCGGGGAGCTGTTTTTT. It is translated as CASSQVSYTGELFF. The full variable domain, with the rest looked up from reference TRBV14 and TRBJ2-2, is EAGVTQFPSHSVIEKGQTVTLRCDPISGHDNLYWYRRVMGKEIKFLLHFVKESKQDESGMPNNRFLAERTGGTYSTLKVQPAELEDSGVYFCASSQVSYTGELFFGEGSRLTVL.

The chain uses TRBV20-1 and TRBJ2-3, with 11 positions matching TRBD2. V shed 7 bases, J shed 5 bases, and the junction held 11 bases outside the gene matches. The CDR3 contains 15 residues. Looked up from germline, CDR1 is DFQATT and CDR2 is SNEGSKA (reference sequence). The CDR3 sequence: CSGLATSGVLDTQYF. DNA of the CDR3: TGCAGTGGCCTAGCGACTAGCGGGGTCTTAGATACGCAGTATTTT.

There are a few counts of this clonotype. The genes are TRBV12-3 or TRBV12-4 and TRBJ2-7; D is ambiguous. V was trimmed by 0 bases and J by 4 bases, leaving 10 bases between them. CDR3 size: 14 residues. CDR3 nucleotide sequence: TGTGCCAGCAGTTTAGCTTGGCAGAGGTACGAGCAGTACTTC. This codes for CASSLAWQRYEQYF.